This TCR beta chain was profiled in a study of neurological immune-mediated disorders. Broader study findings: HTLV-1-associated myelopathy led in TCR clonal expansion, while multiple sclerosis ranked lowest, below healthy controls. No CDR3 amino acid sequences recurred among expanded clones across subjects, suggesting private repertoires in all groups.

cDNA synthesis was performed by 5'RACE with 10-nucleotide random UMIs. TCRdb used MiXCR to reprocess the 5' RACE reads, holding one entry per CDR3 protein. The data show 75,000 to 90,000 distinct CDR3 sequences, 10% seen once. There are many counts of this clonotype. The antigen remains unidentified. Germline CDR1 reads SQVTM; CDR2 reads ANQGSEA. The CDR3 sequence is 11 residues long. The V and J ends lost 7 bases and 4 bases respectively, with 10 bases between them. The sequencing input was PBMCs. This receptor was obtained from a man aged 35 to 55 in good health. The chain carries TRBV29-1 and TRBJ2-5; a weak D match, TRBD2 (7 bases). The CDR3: CSGGGGETQYF. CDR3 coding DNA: TGCAGCGGAGGGGGGGGAGAGACCCAGTACTTC. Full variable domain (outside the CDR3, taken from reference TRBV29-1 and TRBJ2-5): SAVISQKPSRDICQRGTSLTIQCQVDSQVTMMFWYRQQPGQSLTLIATANQGSEATYESGFVIDKFPISRPNLTFSTLTVSNMSPEDSSIYLCSGGGGETQYFGPGTRLLVL.